Listed below are T cell receptor beta chains from one sample, sequenced in a study of cytomegalovirus exposure and HLA in healthy donors. Clones were sequenced by immunoSEQ multiplex PCR, and TCRdb holds only the in-frame ones, with some missing. In the table there are about 260,000 clones, about 90% of which are singletons. The sequenced material came from PBMCs. All receptors come from a woman younger than 45 in good health and CMV-seronegative. The CDR3 runs from the conserved cysteine through the conserved F or W. D genes are given only for firm matches. Size is omitted from some rows. Given values are once, few, many or a class for expanded clones.

d_gene | len | j_gene | v_gene | abundance | CDR3aa | CDR3nt
NA | 12 | TRBJ2-1 | TRBV2 | NA | CASSPGGVEQFF | TGTGCCAGCAGTCCAGGAGGCGTTGAGCAGTTCTTC
NA | 14 | TRBJ2-1 | TRBV9 | NA | CASSVMTSGGEQFF | TGTGCCAGCAGCGTGATGACTAGTGGTGGTGAGCAGTTCTTC
NA | 12 | TRBJ2-1 | TRBV7-9 | once | CASRGPPYEQFF | TGTGCCAGCAGAGGGCCACCCTATGAGCAGTTCTTC
NA | 15 | TRBJ2-1 | TRBV6-1 | NA | CASNPRSAGWDEQFF | TGTGCCAGCAACCCTCGGTCGGCGGGATGGGATGAGCAGTTCTTC
NA | 14 | TRBJ2-7 | TRBV9 | NA | CASSPFGSSYEQYF | TGTGCCAGCAGCCCGTTTGGCAGCTCCTACGAGCAGTACTTC
NA | 15 | TRBJ2-7 | TRBV5-1 | NA | CASSLGAQSVYEQYF | TGCGCCAGCAGCTTGGGAGCCCAGTCGGTCTACGAGCAGTACTTC
TRBD1 | 15 | TRBJ2-3 | TRBV5-6 | NA | CASTQTGAYTDTQYF | TGTGCCAGCACCCAGACAGGGGCGTACACAGATACGCAGTATTTT
NA | 12 | TRBJ2-7 | TRBV27 | NA | CASSAPSGEQYF | TGTGCCAGCAGCGCACCTTCTGGCGAGCAGTACTTC
NA | 14 | TRBJ2-7 | TRBV28 | few | CASSFRDIPYEQYF | TGTGCCAGCAGTTTTCGGGACATTCCCTACGAGCAGTACTTC
NA | 13 | TRBJ2-1 | TRBV4-2 | once | CASSQDPGNEQFF | TGTGCCAGCAGCCAAGACCCCGGGAATGAGCAGTTCTTC
NA | 14 | TRBJ2-2 | TRBV7-8 | NA | CASSLGGNTGELFF | TGTGCCAGCAGCTTAGGCGGGAACACCGGGGAGCTGTTTTTT
NA | 12 | TRBJ2-5 | TRBV14 | few | CASSQVGLTQYF | TGTGCCAGCAGCCAAGTAGGGCTGACCCAGTACTTC
NA | 12 | TRBJ2-5 | TRBV29-1 | NA | CSVEHWQETQYF | TGCAGCGTTGAGCATTGGCAAGAGACCCAGTACTTC
NA | 15 | TRBJ1-5 | TRBV6-1 | once | CASSETPGVGQPQHF | TGTGCCAGCAGTGAGACCCCAGGGGTAGGGCAGCCCCAGCATTTT
TRBD1 | 14 | TRBJ2-1 | TRBV19 | NA | CASTRPGQGGEQFF | TGTGCCAGCACCAGACCGGGACAGGGTGGAGAGCAGTTCTTC